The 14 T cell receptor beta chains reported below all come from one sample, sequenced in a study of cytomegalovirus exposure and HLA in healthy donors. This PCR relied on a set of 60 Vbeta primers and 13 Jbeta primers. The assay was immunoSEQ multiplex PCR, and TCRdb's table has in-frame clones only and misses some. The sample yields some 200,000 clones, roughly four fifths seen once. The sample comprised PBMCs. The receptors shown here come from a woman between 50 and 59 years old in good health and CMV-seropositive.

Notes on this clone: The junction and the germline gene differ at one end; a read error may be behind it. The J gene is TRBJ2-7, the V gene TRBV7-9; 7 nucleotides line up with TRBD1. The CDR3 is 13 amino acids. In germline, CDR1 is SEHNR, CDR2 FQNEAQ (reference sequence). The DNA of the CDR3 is TGTGCCACCAGCGTACAGGGGAGTCACGAGCAGTACTTC. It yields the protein CATSVQGSHEQYF.

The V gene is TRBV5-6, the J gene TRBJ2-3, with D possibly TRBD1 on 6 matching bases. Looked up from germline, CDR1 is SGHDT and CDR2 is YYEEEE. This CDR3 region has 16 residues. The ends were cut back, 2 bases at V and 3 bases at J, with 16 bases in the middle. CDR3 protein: CASSLEGVRRTDTQYF. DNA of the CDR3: TGTGCCAGCAGCTTAGAGGGGGTACGTCGTACAGATACGCAGTATTTT.

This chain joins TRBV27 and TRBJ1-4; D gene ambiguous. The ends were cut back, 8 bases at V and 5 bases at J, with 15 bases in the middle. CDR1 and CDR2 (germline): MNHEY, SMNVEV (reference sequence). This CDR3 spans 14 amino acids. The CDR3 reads CASSTRPLNEKLFF. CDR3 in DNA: TGTGCCAGCTCCACGCGCCCGTTAAATGAAAAACTGTTTTTT.

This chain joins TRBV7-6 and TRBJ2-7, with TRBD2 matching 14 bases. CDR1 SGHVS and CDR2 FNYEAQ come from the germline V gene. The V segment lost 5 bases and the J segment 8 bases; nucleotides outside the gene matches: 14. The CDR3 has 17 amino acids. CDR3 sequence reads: CASSPTGTSGGLAKQYF. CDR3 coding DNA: TGTGCCAGCAGCCCCACGGGGACTAGCGGGGGTCTGGCGAAGCAGTACTTC.

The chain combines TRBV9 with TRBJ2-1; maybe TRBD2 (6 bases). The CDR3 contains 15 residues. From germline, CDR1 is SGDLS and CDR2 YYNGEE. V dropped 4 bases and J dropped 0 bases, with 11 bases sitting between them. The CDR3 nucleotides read TGTGCCAGCAGCTTCCGGGACTTCTCCTACAATGAGCAGTTCTTC. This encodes CASSFRDFSYNEQFF.

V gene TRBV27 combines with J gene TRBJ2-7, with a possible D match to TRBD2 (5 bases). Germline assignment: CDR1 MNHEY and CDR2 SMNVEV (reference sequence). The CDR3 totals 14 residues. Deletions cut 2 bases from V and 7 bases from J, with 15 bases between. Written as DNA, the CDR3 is TGTGCCAGCAGTTTAGGTGGACTGATGGGGGAGCAGTACTTC. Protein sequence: CASSLGGLMGEQYF.

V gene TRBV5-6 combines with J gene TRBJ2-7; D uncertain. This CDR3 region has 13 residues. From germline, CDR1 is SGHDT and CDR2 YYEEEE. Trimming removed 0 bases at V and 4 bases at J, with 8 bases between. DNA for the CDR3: TGTGCCAGCAGCTTGGGGCCCGATTACGAGCAGTACTTC. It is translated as CASSLGPDYEQYF.

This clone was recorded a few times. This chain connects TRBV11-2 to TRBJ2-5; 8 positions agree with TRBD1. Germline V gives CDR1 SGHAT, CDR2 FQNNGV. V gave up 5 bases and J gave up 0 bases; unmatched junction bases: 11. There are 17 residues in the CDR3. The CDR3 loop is CASSAPGTGVYQETQYF. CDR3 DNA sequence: TGTGCCAGCAGCGCACCCGGGACAGGAGTATACCAAGAGACCCAGTACTTC.

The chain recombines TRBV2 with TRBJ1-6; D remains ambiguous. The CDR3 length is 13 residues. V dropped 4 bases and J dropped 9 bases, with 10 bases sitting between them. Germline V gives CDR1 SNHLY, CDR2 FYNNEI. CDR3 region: CASSGALFSPLHF. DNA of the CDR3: TGTGCCAGCAGTGGGGCCTTATTTTCACCCCTCCACTTT.

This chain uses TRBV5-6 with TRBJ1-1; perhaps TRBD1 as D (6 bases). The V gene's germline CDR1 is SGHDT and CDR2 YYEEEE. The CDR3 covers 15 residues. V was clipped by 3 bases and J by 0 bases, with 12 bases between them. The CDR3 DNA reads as TGTGCCAGCAGCTCGTCCGGGACAATGAACACTGAAGCTTTCTTT. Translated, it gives CASSSSGTMNTEAFF.

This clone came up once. DNA for the CDR3: TGTGCCAGCCCCAACCCCGGGGATAGCAATCAGCCCCAGCATTTT. As protein: CASPNPGDSNQPQHF. The rearrangement links TRBV6-5 to TRBJ1-5; D not certain. This CDR3 has 15 residues. Germline V gives CDR1 MNHEY, CDR2 SVGAGI. V was pared by 8 bases and J by 0 bases, with 14 bases between.

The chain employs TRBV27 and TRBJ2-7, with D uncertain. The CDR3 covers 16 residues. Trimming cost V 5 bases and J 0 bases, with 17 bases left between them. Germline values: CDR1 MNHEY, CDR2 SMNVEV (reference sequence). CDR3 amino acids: CASSPIRLFPSYEQYF. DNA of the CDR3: TGTGCCAGCAGTCCAATTCGACTCTTCCCCTCCTACGAGCAGTACTTC.

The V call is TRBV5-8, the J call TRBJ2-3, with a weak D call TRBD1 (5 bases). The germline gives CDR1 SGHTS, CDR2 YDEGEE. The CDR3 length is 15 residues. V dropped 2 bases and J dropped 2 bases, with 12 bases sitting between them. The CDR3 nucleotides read TGTGCCAGCAGCTTAGGACATACCAACACAGATACGCAGTATTTT. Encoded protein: CASSLGHTNTDTQYF.

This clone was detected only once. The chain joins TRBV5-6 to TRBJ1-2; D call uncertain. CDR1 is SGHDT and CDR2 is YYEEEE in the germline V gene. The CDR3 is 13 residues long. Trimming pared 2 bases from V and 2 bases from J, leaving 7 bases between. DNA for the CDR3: TGTGCCAGCAGCTTTGTCCAGAACTATGGCTACACCTTC. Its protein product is CASSFVQNYGYTF.